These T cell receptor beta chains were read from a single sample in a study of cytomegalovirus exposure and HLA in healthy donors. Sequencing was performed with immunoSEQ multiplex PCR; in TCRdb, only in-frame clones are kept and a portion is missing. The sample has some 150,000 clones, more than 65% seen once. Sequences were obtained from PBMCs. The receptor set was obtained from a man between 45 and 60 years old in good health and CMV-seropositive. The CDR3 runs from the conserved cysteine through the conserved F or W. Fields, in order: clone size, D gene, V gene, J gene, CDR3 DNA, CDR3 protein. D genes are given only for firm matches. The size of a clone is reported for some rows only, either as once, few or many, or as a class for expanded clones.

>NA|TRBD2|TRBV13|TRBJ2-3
TGTGCCAGCAGCGGGAAGCGGGAGGCCAGCACAGATACGCAGTATTTT
CASSGKREASTDTQYF
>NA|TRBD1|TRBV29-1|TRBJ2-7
TGCAGCGTTGATCGACAGGGTGAGGGAGAGCAGTACTTC
CSVDRQGEGEQYF
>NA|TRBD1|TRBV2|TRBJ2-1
TGTGCCAGCAGATACAGGGGACAATCTGAGCAGTTCTTC
CASRYRGQSEQFF
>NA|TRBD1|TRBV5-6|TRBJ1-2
TGTGCCAGCAGCTTGTGGGACAGGGGGTCGTCATATGGCTACACCTTC
CASSLWDRGSSYGYTF
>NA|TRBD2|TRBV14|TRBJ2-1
TGTGCCAGCAGGGACAGCGGGAGAAGTCGCAATGAGCAGTTCTTC
CASRDSGRSRNEQFF
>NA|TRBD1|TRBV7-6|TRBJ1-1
TGTGCCAGCAGTTCCGACAGGGGGGGTGTCACTGAAGCTTTCTTT
CASSSDRGGVTEAFF
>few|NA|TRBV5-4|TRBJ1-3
TGTGCCAGCAGCTTGGCCCAGGGGACCATATATTTT
CASSLAQGTIYF
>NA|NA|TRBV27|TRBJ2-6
TGTACCAGCAGTTTATACGGTGGGGCCAACGTCCTGACTTTC
CTSSLYGGANVLTF
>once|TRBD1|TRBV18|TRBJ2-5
TGTGCCAGCTCACCGGGACAGGAGCAAGAGACCCAGTACTTC
CASSPGQEQETQYF
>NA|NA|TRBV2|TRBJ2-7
TGTGCCAGCACCGCGAGCTCCTACGAGCAGTACTTC
CASTASSYEQYF
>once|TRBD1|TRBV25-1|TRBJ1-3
TGTGCCAGCAGTGAGGGACAGGAAATCTCTGGAAACACCATATATTTT
CASSEGQEISGNTIYF
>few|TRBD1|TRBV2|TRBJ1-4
TGTGCCAGCAGAGGGACAGTTGAAAAACTGTTTTTT
CASRGTVEKLFF
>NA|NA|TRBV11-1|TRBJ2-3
TGTGCCAGCAGCTTCTATGGAGATACGCAGTATTTT
CASSFYGDTQYF
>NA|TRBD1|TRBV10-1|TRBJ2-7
TGCGCCAGCGCCCGGGACAGGGGCCACGAGCAGTACTTC
CASARDRGHEQYF
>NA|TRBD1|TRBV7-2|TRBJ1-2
TGTGCCAGCAGCTTTCAGGGGGCTGGCTACACCTTC
CASSFQGAGYTF